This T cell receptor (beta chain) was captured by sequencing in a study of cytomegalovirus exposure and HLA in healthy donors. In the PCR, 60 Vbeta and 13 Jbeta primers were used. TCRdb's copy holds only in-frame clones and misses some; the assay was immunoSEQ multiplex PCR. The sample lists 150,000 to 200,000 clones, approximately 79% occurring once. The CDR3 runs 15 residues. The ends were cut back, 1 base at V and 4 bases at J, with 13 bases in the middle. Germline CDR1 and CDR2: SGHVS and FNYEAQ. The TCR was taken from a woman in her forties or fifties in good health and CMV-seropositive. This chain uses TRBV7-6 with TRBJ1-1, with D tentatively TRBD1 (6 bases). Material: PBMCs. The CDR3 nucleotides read TGTGCCAGCAGCTTAGTTGCAGGGGTGAGCACTGAAGCTTTCTTT. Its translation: CASSLVAGVSTEAFF.